The entry that follows covers one T cell receptor beta chain sequence. The antigen it binds to is not known. Qualities for individual bases were not recorded, and no much larger clone is one base off. This entry belongs to a study of CD8 T cells in Susac syndrome (dated by TCRdb to 2018 to 2020). For the wider study: The study used repertoire sequencing to test whether antigen drove CD8+ T cell activation and differentiation in Susac syndrome. Clonality of the CD8+ T cell repertoire was compared between roughly 13 healthy donors, approximately 14 Susac syndrome patients and roughly 15 multiple sclerosis patients. Points the paper makes about the study in general: The TCR sequencing and HLA analysis was acknowledged to have included a relatively small number of individuals.

RNA was extracted using the RNeasy kit, and roughly 0.5 to 1 microgram was reverse transcribed with random hexamers. TCR beta CDR3 regions were amplified with the immunoSEQ multiplex PCR assay covering 54 Vbeta and 13 Jbeta segments. To correct PCR amplification bias, a synthetic template baseline was used for both primer optimization and computational correction. Regarding the original processing steps: Reads were annotated to V, D and J genes per IMGT and analyzed with immunoSEQ Analyzer, keeping only productive sequences. Clonality was calculated as one minus the Shannon entropy normalized by log2 of the number of productive unique sequences. For each patient and control, public and private clones were evaluated among the 100 most prevalent clones. A clone was defined as Susac-specific if it was absent from the healthy and MS cohorts, from roughly 980 published viral clones and from other ImmuneACCESS disease sequences. Clones were called with MiXCR by TCRdb after fastp trimmed the public reads at Q25, and only in-frame beta chains were retained. Every entry covers one CDR3 protein and lists the most common genes and DNA from its rows. TCRdb's processing, not the authors', yielded these V and J calls. The sample has hundreds of thousands of distinct CDR3 sequences on record, roughly 81% of them singletons. The ten largest account for about 0.11% of the sample.

Per the germline V gene, KGHSH is the CDR1 and LQKENI is the CDR2. From V the trimming removes 8 bases and from J it removes 0 bases, while the gene matches leave 7 bases of the junction unaccounted for. The CDR3, cysteine through phenylalanine, is 15 amino acids long. Of the read, only the CDR3 DNA is kept; its 45 bases are in frame from base 1. Peripheral blood CD8+ and CD4+ T cells from healthy donors, Susac syndrome patients and multiple sclerosis patients were profiled using high-throughput TCR beta sequencing. Treatment-naive patients with stable or active relapsing-remitting disease fulfilling revised McDonald criteria were used as multiple sclerosis controls. Bulk CD8+ and CD4+ T cells were purified magnetically by negative isolation, whereas CD8+ TEMRA cells were enriched by FACS. Blood was collected in EDTA tubes and processed within 24 hours, with PBMCs isolated through density gradient centrifugation. PBMCs intended for TCR sequencing were cryopreserved in liquid nitrogen and were subsequently thawed in a 37 degrees C water bath. Purity of sorted or isolated CD4+, CD8+ and CD8+ TEMRA cells was at least 90%.

This chain joins TRBV18 to TRBJ1-3; 7 of the junction bases match TRBD1. This TCR came from a human donor with multiple sclerosis. Sequenced sample: CD8+ T cells from PBMCs. The DNA reads as follows: TGTGCCAGCATGAGGGGGCAGGACTCTGGAAACACCATATATTTT. The encoded protein is CASMRGQDSGNTIYF.